The sequence of this TCR beta chain was determined in a study of cytomegalovirus exposure and HLA in healthy donors. In the PCR, 60 Vbeta and 13 Jbeta primers were used. Clones were sequenced by immunoSEQ multiplex PCR, and TCRdb holds only the in-frame ones, with some missing. The data show around 200,000 clones, with around 80% seen just once and under 2% held by the top ten. Study-wide points: In a later analysis, HLA-C alleles had the fewest associated TCRs, DRB1 alleles the most. Other equally common chains were less clonally expanded than HLA-associated TCR beta chains, a later analysis showed. The study designated 150 to 200 TCR beta chains cytomegalovirus-associated.

This clone was recorded only once. Its antigen is not known. The CDR3 totals 13 residues. V dropped 2 bases and J dropped 6 bases, with 8 bases sitting between them. Germline values: CDR1 SGHTA, CDR2 FQGTGA. This TCR was recovered from a man aged 25-40 years in good health and CMV-seronegative. The J gene is TRBJ2-1, the V gene TRBV7-3, with unresolved D. Sequenced input: PBMCs. CDR3 nucleotides: TGTGCCAGCAGCTTAGTGCCTAGCAATGAGCAGTTCTTC. The encoded protein is CASSLVPSNEQFF.